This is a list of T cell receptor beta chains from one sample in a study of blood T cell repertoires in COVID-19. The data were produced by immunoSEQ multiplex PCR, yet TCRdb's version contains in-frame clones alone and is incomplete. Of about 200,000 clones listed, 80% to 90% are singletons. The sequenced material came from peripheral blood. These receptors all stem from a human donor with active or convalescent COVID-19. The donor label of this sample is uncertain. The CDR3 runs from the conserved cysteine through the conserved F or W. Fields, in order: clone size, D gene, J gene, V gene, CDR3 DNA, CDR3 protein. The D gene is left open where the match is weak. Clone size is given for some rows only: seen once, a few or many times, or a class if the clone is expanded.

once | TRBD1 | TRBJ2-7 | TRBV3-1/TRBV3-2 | TGTGCCAGCAGACAGGGACAGGGCGGCAAGCAGTACTTC | CASRQGQGGKQYF
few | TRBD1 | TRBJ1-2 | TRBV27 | TGTGCCAGCAAGCCCGACGGGACAGGGTATGGCTACACCTTC | CASKPDGTGYGYTF
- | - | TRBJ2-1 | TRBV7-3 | TGTGCCAGCAGCTTAACAACTACGGGACTGGGTAAGAAGTTCTTC | CASSLTTTGLGKKFF
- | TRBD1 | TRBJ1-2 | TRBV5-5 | TGTGCCAGCAGCTTGGCCGGGACAGGGGGCAACTATGGCTACACCTTC | CASSLAGTGGNYGYTF
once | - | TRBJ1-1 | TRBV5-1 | TGCGCCAGCAGCTTGACAGGGAGGGACACTGAAGCTTTCTTT | CASSLTGRDTEAFF
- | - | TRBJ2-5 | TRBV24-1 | TGTGCCACCAGTGTATTAGGGGGGGGCCAAGAGACCCAGTACTTC | CATSVLGGGQETQYF
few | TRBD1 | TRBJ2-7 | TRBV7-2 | TGTGCCAGCAGCTTAGGGACAGGGTGGTACGAGCAGTACTTC | CASSLGTGWYEQYF
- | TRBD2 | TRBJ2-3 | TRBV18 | TGTGCCAGCTCACCACCGGGACTAGCGGGACCCACAGATACGCAGTATTTT | CASSPPGLAGPTDTQYF
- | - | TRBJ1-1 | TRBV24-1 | TGTGCCACCAGTGATTTGTCGGGTATTACCGAAGCTTTCTTT | CATSDLSGITEAFF
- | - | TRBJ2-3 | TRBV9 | TGTGCCAGCAGCGTAGACCGGTCTCGCGTGGATACGCAGTATTTT | CASSVDRSRVDTQYF
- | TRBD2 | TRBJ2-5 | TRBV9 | TGTGCCAGCAGCGGATACACTAGCGACCAAGAGACCCAGTACTTC | CASSGYTSDQETQYF
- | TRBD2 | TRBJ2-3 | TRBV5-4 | TGTGCCAGCAGCTGGGGACTAGCGGGGGAGGATACGCAGTATTTT | CASSWGLAGEDTQYF
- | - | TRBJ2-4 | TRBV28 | TGTGCCAGCAGAAAAACAGGGACGGGAAACATTCAGTACTTC | CASRKTGTGNIQYF
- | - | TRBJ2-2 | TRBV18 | TGTGCCAGCTCACCCGCGAACACCGGGGAGCTGTTTTTT | CASSPANTGELFF
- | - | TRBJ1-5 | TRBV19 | TGTGCCAGTAGTGAGGTCCCGAATAGCAATCAGCCCCAGCATTTT | CASSEVPNSNQPQHF
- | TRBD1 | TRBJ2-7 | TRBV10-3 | TGTGCCATCAGTGAGTCGACAGGGCGGGCCTACGAGCAGTACTTC | CAISESTGRAYEQYF
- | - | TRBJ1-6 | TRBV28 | TGTGCCACCCTCAGCTCCTATAATTCACCCCTCCACTTT | CATLSSYNSPLHF
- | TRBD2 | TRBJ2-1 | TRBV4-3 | TGCGCCAGCAGCCAAAGTGGGGCGGGGGAGCCTGATGAGCAGTTCTTC | CASSQSGAGEPDEQFF
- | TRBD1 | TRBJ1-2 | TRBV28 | TGTGCCAGCAGTTTGTCAGGGGGCAACTATGGCTACACCTTC | CASSLSGGNYGYTF
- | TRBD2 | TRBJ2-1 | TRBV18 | TGTGCCAGCTCACCCGGGACTAGCGGGATAAAGAATGAGCAGTTCTTC | CASSPGTSGIKNEQFF
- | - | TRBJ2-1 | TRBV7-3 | TGTGCCAGCAGCTTGCGGGGCAATGAGCAGTTCTTC | CASSLRGNEQFF
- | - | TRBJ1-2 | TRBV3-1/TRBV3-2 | TGTGCCAGCAGCCAGAGCGGGTGGGGCCGGTATGGCTACACCTTC | CASSQSGWGRYGYTF
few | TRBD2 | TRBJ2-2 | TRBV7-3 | TGTGCCAGCAGCCCAACTAGCGGGGGCCCCGGCACCGGGGAGCTGTTTTTT | CASSPTSGGPGTGELFF
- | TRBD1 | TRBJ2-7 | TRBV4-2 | TGTGCCAGCAGCCGCGGACAGGGAGACACCTACGAGCAGTACTTC | CASSRGQGDTYEQYF
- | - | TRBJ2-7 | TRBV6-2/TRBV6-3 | TGTGCCAGCAGTCAGGGGGGACCGGCAGGGGGCGAGCAGTACTTC | CASSQGGPAGGEQYF
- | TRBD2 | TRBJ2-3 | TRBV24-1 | TGTGCCACCAGTGATTTCAGCGGGGGGGCCAAGGGAGATACGCAGTATTTT | CATSDFSGGAKGDTQYF
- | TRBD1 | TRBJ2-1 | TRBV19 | TGTGCCAGTAGTATAAGAGGGGGCGGGTACAATGAGCAGTTCTTC | CASSIRGGGYNEQFF
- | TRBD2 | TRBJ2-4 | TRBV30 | TGTGCCTTCCGACTAGCGGGGGCTGGAGGAGCCAAAAACATTCAGTACTTC | CAFRLAGAGGAKNIQYF
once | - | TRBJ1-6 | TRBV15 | TGTGCCACCAGCAGAGAGGAGTCGCTCTATAATTCACCCCTCCACTTT | CATSREESLYNSPLHF